This paragraph reports one T cell receptor beta chain. Antigen: not known. The record originates from a study of OX40 agonist ivuxolimab in advanced cancers. General study results and limits: There were, on average, more expanded clones in CD8+ T cells than in CD4+.

The V end lost 5 bases, the J end lost 3 bases, and 7 bases lay between the germline ends. Germline CDR1 is MNHEY and CDR2 is SMNVEV (reference sequence). The CDR3 loop spans 12 amino acids. Excluded were patients having autoimmune disease history or systemic immunosuppression. Sequencing was performed with immunoSEQ multiplex PCR; in TCRdb, only in-frame clones are kept and a portion is missing. Counted here are roughly 79,000 clones, around 90% occurring once; the ten biggest clones make up 11%. The sequenced sample was CD4+ or CD8+ T cells sorted from blood, obtained in a trial of the OX40 agonist ivuxolimab. This clonotype was sampled from an adult with an advanced solid tumor such as melanoma, head and neck, liver or kidney cancer. The rearrangement uses TRBV27 and TRBJ1-2; D remains ambiguous. The CDR3 sequence: CASSNFDYGYTF. CDR3 nucleotide sequence: TGTGCCAGCAGTAATTTTGACTATGGCTACACCTTC.